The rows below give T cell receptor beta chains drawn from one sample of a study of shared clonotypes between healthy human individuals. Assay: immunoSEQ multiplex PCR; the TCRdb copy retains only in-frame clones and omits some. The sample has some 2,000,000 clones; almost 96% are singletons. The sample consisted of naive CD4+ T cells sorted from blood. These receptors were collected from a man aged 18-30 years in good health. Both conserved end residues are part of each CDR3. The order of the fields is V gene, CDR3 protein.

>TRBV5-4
CASRPRDSPQETQYF
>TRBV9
CASSVVDSSSGNTIYF
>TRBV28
CASSFTPPVASGPYEQYF
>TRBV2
CASSLGGIKLNTEAFF
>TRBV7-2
CASSCSRQDNSYEQYF
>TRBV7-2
CASRNAGVGTYEQYF
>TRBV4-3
CASSLSRGLAGVYEQYF
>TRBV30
CAWGKGTGNTIYF
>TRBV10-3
CAISAGRENTGELFF
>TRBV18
CASSPRDHSPLHF
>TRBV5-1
CASSSDRATDTQYF
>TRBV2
CASRLQETQYF
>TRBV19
CATEDRAYNYGYTF
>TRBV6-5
CASTQNYEQYF
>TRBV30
CAWSAGPGADNEKLFF
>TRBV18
CASSPRERGDPILYEQYF
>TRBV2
CASSVPTTDTQYF
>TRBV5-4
CASSFGGQGASYNSPLHF
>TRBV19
CASSMVLAGYQETQYF
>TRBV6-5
CASRTTGAEQYF
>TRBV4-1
CASSQSSGLQDNQPQHF
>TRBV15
CATSRDRVTGGRETQYF
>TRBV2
CASSEVSSNQPQHF